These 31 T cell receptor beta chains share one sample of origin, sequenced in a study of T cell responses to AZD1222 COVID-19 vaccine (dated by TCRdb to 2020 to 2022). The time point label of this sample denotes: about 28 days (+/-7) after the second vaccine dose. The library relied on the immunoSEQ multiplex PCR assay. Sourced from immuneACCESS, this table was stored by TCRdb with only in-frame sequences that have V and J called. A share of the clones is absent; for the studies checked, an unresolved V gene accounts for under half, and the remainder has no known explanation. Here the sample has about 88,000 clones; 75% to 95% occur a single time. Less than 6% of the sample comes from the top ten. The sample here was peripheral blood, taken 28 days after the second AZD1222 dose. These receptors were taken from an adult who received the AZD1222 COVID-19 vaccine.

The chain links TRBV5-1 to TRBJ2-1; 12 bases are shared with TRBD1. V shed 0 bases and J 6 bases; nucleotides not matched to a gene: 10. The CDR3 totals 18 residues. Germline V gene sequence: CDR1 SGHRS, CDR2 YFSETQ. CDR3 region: CASSLGPLMGQGANEQFF. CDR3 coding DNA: TGCGCCAGCAGCTTGGGCCCCCTGATGGGACAGGGGGCCAATGAGCAGTTCTTC.

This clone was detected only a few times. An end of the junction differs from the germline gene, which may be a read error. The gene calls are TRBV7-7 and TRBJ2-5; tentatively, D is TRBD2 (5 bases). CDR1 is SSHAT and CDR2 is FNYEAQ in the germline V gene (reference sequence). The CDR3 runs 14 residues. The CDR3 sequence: CASSSQAGRETQYF. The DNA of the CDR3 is TGTGCTAGCAGCTCCCAGGCTGGGAGAGAGACCCAGTACTTC. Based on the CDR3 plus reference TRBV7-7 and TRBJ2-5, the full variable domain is GAGVSQSPRYKVTKRGQDVTLRCDPISSHATLYWYQQALGQGPEFLTYFNYEAQPDKSGLPSDRFSAERPEGSISTLTIQRTEQRDSAMYRCASSSQAGRETQYFGPGTRLLVL.

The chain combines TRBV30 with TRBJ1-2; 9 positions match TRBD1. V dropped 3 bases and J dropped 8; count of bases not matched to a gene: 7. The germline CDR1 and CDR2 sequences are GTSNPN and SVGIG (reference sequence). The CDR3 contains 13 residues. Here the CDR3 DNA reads TGTGCCTGGAGCTCGGGGACAGGGAACGGCTACACCTTC. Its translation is CAWSSGTGNGYTF.

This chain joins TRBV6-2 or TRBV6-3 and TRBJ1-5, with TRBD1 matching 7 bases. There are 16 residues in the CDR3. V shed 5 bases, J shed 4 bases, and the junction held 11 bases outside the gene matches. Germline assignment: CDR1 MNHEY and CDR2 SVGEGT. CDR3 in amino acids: CASSRGTGTENQPQHF. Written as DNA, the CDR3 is TGTGCCAGCAGTAGAGGGACCGGGACAGAAAATCAGCCCCAGCATTTT.

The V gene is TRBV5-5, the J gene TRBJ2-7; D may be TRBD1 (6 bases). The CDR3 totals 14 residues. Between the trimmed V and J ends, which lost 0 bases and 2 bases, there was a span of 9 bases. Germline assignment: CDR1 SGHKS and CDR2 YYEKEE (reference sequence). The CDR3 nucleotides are TGTGCCAGCAGCTTGGAGAGGACAGCCTACGAGCAGTACTTC. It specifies CASSLERTAYEQYF. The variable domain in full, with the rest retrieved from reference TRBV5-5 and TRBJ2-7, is DAGVTQSPTHLIKTRGQQVTLRCSPISGHKSVSWYQQVLGQGPQFIFQYYEKEERGRGNFPDRFSARQFPNYSSELNVNALLLGDSALYLCASSLERTAYEQYFGPGTRLTVT.

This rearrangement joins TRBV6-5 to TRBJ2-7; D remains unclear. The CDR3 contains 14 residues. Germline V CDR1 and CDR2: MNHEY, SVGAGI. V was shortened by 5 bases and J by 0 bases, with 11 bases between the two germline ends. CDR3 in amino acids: CASSMADGSYEQYF. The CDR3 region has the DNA TGTGCCAGCAGTATGGCGGATGGCTCCTACGAGCAGTACTTC.

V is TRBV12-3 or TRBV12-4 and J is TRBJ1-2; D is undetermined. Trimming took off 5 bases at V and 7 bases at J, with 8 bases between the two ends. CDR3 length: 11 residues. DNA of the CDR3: TGTGCCAGCAGTCAGTCCTCTGGCTACACCTTC. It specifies CASSQSSGYTF.

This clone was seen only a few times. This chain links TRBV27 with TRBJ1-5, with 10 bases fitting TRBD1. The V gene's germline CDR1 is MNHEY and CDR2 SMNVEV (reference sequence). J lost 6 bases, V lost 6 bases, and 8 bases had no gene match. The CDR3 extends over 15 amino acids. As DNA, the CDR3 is TGTGCCAGCAGCCTACCGGGACAGGGGTGTCAGCCCCAGCATTTT. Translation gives CASSLPGQGCQPQHF.

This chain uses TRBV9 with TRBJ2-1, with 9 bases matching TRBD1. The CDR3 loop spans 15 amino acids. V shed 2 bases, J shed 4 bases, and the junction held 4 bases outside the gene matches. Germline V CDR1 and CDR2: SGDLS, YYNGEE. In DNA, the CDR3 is TGTGCCAGCAGCGTTGGGACAGGGATTTACAATGAGCAGTTCTTC. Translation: CASSVGTGIYNEQFF.

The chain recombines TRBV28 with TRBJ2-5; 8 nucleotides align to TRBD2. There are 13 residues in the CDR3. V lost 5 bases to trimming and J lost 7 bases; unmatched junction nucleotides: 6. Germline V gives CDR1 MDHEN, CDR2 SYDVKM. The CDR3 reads CASSMGLGATQYF. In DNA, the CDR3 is TGTGCCAGCAGTATGGGACTAGGGGCGACCCAGTACTTC.

CDR3 residues: CASSQADRNTEAFF. The CDR3 DNA follows: TGTGCCAGCTCGCAGGCGGACAGAAACACTGAAGCTTTCTTT. The V call is TRBV18, the J call TRBJ1-1; D is perhaps TRBD1 (6 bases). Germline V gives CDR1 KGHSH, CDR2 LQKENI. The V end was cut by 6 bases, the J end by 2 bases, with 13 bases between. The CDR3 is 14 residues long.

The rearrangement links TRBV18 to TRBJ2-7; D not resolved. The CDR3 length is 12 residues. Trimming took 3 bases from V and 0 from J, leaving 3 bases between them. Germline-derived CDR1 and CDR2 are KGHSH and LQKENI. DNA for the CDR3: TGTGCCAGCTCACCGGGCTCCTACGAGCAGTACTTC. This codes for CASSPGSYEQYF.

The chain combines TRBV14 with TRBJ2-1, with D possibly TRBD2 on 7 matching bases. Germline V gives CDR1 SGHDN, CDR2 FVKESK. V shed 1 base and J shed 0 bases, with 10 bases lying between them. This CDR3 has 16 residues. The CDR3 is CASSQVGGASYNEQFF. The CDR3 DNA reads TGTGCCAGCAGCCAAGTAGGGGGGGCCTCCTACAATGAGCAGTTCTTC.

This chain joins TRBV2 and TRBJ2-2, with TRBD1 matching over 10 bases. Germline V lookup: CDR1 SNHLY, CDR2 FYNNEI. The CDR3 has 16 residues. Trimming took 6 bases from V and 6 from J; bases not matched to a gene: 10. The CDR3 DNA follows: TGTGCCAGCAGCGCCGACAGGGGGCGAGGGGCCGGGGAGCTGTTTTTT. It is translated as CASSADRGRGAGELFF.

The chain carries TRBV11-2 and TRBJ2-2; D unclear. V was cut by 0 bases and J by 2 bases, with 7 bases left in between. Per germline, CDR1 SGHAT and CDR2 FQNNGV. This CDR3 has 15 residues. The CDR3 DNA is TGTGCCAGCAGCTTAGAACTACTTAACACCGGGGAGCTGTTTTTT. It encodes CASSLELLNTGELFF.

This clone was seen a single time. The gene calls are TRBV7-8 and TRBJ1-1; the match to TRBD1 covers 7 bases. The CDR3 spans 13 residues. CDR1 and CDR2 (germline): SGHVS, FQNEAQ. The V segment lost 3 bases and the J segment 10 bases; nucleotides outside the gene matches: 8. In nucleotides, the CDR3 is TGTGCCAGCAGCTTGGACAGGAATAGAGTAGCTTTCTTT. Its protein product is CASSLDRNRVAFF.

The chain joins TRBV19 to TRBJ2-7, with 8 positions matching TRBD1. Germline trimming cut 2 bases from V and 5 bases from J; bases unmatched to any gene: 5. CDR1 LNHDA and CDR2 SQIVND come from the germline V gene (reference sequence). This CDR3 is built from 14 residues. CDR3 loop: CASSITGDRNEQYF. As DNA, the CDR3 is TGTGCCAGTAGTATAACAGGGGACAGGAACGAGCAGTACTTC.

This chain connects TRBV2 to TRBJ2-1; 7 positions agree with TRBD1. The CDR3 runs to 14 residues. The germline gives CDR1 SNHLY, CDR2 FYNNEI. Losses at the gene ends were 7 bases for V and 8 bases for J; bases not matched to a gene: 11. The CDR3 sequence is CASKSRDRSYEQFF. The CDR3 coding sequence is TGTGCCAGCAAGTCTCGGGACAGAAGCTATGAGCAGTTCTTC.

CDR3 nucleotide sequence: TGTGCCTGGAGTATACAGGGGGCGGGAGGCTACACCTTC. Translated, it gives CAWSIQGAGGYTF. The chain couples TRBV30 to TRBJ1-2; 9 bases line up with TRBD1. CDR3 length equals 13 residues. The germline V gene encodes CDR1 GTSNPN and CDR2 SVGIG (reference sequence). The V segment lost 2 bases and the J segment 8 bases; nucleotides outside the gene matches: 6.

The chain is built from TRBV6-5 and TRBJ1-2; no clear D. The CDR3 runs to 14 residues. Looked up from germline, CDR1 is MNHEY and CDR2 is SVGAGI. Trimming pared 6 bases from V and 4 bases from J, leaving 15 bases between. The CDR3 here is CASRTIGNLYGYTF. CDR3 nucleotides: TGTGCCAGCAGGACGATAGGGAACCTCTATGGCTACACCTTC.

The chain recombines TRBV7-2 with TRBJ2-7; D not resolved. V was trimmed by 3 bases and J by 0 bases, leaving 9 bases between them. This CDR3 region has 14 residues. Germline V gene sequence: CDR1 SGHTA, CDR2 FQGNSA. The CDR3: CASSLIGSSYEQYF. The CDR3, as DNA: TGTGCCAGCAGCTTGATTGGCAGCTCCTACGAGCAGTACTTC.

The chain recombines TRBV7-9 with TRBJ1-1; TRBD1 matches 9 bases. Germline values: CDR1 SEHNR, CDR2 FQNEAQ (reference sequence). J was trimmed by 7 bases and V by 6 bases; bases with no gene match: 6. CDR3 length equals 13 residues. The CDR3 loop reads CASSRTGENEAFF. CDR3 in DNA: TGTGCCAGCAGTCGGACAGGGGAAAATGAAGCTTTCTTT.

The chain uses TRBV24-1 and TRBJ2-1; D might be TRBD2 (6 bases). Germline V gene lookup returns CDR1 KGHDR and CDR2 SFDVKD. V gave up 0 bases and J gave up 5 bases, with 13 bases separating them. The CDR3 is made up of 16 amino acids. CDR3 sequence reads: CATSDLSWWGDNEQFF. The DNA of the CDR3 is TGTGCCACCAGTGATTTGTCGTGGTGGGGGGACAATGAGCAGTTCTTC.

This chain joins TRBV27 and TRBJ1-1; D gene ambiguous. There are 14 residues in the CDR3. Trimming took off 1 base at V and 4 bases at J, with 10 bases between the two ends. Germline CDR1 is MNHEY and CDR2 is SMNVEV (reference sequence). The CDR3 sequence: CASSLLSGSTEAFF. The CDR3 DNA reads TGTGCCAGCAGTTTATTATCCGGGTCCACTGAAGCTTTCTTT.

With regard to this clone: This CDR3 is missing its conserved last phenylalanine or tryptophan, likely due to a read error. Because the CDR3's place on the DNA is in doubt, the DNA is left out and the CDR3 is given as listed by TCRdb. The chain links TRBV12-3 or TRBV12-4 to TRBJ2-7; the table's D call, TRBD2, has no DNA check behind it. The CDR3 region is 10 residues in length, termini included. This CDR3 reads CASRGLSLSN.

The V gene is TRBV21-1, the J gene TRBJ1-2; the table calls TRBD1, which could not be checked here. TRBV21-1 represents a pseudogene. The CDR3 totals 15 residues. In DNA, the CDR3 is TGTGCCAGCAGCAGGGAACAGGGGATGAACTATGGCTACACCTTC. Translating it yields CASSREQGMNYGYTF.

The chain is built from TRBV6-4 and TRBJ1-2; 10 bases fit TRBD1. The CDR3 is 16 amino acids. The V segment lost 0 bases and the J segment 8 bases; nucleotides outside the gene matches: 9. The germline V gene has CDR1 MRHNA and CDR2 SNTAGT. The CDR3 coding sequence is TGTGCCAGCAGTGACTCCCGGACAGGGGGGGCACGAGGCTACACCTTC. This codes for CASSDSRTGGARGYTF.

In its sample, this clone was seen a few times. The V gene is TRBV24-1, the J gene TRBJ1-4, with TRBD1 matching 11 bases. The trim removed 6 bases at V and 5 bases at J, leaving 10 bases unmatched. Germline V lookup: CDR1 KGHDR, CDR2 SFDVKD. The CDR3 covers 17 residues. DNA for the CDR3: TGTGCCACCAGTAAAGGACAGGGGGCGTCTTCCAATGAAAAACTGTTTTTT. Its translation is CATSKGQGASSNEKLFF.

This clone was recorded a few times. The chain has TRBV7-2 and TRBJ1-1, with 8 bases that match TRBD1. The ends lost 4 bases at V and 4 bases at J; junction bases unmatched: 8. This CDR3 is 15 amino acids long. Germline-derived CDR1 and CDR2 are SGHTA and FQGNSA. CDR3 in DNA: TGTGCCAGCAGCTCAGACAGGGGTGCGAGCACTGAAGCTTTCTTT. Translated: CASSSDRGASTEAFF.

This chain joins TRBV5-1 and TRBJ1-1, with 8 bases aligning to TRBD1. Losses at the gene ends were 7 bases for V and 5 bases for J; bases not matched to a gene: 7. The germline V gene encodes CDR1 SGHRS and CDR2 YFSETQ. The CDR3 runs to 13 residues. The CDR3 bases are TGCGCCAGCCACCCAGGGGGCGGTACTGAAGCTTTCTTT. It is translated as CASHPGGGTEAFF.

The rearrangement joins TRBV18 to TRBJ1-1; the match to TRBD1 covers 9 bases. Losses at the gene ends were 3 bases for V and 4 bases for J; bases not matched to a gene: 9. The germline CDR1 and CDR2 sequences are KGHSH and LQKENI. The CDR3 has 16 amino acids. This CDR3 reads CASSPGTGGLGTEAFF. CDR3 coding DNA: TGTGCCAGCTCACCGGGAACAGGGGGCTTAGGCACTGAAGCTTTCTTT.